The subject of this entry is one TCR beta chain. The antigen this receptor binds is unknown. No much larger clone exists at a distance of one base, and base qualities are not known. RNA was isolated from bulk unsorted tissue, and RNA quality was assessed with a NanoDrop ND-1000 and an Agilent 2100. The normal lung samples consisted of distant non-tumor tissue collected more than 3 cm from the tumor edge. Newly diagnosed lung cancer patients without prior chemotherapy who had been admitted for thoracic surgery in China between August and November 2014 were enrolled as donors. Patients who had received previous radiotherapy or chemotherapy, or who had another concurrent cancer, were excluded from the study. Surgical tissue pieces of about 1-2.2 cm3 were preserved in RNAlater solution and stored at -80 °C until use. The data stem from a study of tumor and adjacent non-tumor tissue in lung cancer (dated by TCRdb to 2017 to 2018). Regarding the complete study: By cancer type, the cohort comprised 12 to 13 adenocarcinoma patients, 2 squamous cell carcinoma patients and 1 small cell lung cancer patient. The approximately 15 patients were aged about 31 to 80 years, included 10 men and 5 women, and had TNM stage I to III disease. Sequencing generated a total of 120 million or so productive TCRbeta reads, averaging around 4.2 million reads per sample. Using bulk TCRbeta repertoires from around 15 lung cancer patients, the study set lung tumor tissue side by side with matched distant non-tumor lung tissue. Around 30 paired specimens, one tumor and one normal lung sample per patient, were profiled by TCRbeta CDR3 sequencing.

The research as a whole found: Because peripheral blood was not sequenced, the blood TCRbeta repertoires of the lung cancer patients in the study went unexamined. Significantly higher TCR diversity was found in younger patients, and higher tumor TCR diversity was associated with shorter overall and disease-free survival. TCR diversity (inverse Simpson) was significantly higher in tumor than in normal lung tissue (roughly 390 vs 170, P = 0.0075, Mann-Whitney U test). Only about 14 patients were in the cohort, and the authors stated that larger samples and more detailed clinical data are needed. The top 100 clones made up a significantly larger cumulative share of the repertoire in normal lung than in tumor tissue. Neither the sequencing platform nor unique molecular identifiers are named or mentioned anywhere in the methods.

Library preparation used multiplex PCR. These reads were obtained on an Illumina HiSeq 2500. Following protocols modified from ARM-PCR, the researchers constructed TCRbeta libraries through three rounds of nested PCR with primers (Table S4). Before sequencing, PCR products of 200-500 bp were excised from the gel and purified with the QIAquick gel extraction kit. From the authors' description of their analysis: Reads were cleaned with Trimmomatic, merged with FLASH into complete CDR3 sequences, and assigned to V(D)J germline segments with MiTCR. VDJtools was used to compute clonal diversity as the inverse Simpson's index. A read counted as productive if the sequence was in-frame and lacked a premature stop codon. TCRdb took the public reads, trimmed them with fastp at Q25, ran MiXCR for clone calling and kept in-frame beta chains. Records with the same CDR3 protein are collapsed into one entry carrying the most frequent genes and DNA. Here the V and J calls rest on TCRdb's processing, not on the authors' analysis. The sample data list about 110,000 distinct CDR3 sequences, and 60% to 80% of these were observed just once. In total, the top ten clones hold 15% to 20% of the sample.

This TCR derives from a man in his 60s with non-small cell lung cancer. The sequencing sample was made of distant non-tumor lung tissue.

The CDR3 here reads CCASIGNPYNEQFF. The nucleotide sequence is given as TGCTGCGCCAGTATCGGGAACCCCTACAATGAGCAGTTCTTC. The chain joins TRBV29-1 to TRBJ2-1; the D region possibly corresponds to TRBD2 (5 bases align). Counted from cysteine to phenylalanine, this CDR3 has 14 amino acids. Here the CDR3 DNA is all that survives: 42 bases in frame from base 1. CDR1 and CDR2 are read off the germline V gene as SQVTM and ANQGSEA.